This TCR beta chain was recovered during a study of blood T cell repertoires in COVID-19. Whole-study context: The United States, Italy and Spain supplied acute and convalescent COVID-19 samples. From T cells, B-cell-depleted T cells, or PBMCs came the material, which was cDNA or gDNA.

Sequencing was performed with immunoSEQ multiplex PCR; in TCRdb, only in-frame clones are kept and a portion is missing. In the table there are around 310,000 clones, more than 80% of which are singletons. The Seattle site enrolled patients during active infection and followed them longitudinally. J gave up 6 bases and V 8 bases, and 9 bases lay outside the gene matches. CDR3 length equals 14 residues. From germline, CDR1 is SNHLY and CDR2 FYNNEI. Sequenced: peripheral blood. The V gene is TRBV2, the J gene TRBJ2-7; 11 nucleotides agree with TRBD2. This clonotype was sampled from a woman in her 30s with COVID-19, enrolled during active disease. The CDR3 region has the DNA TGTGCCAGCGGAGCTAGCGGGAGGAGCTCCGAGCAGTACTTC. This encodes CASGASGRSSEQYF.